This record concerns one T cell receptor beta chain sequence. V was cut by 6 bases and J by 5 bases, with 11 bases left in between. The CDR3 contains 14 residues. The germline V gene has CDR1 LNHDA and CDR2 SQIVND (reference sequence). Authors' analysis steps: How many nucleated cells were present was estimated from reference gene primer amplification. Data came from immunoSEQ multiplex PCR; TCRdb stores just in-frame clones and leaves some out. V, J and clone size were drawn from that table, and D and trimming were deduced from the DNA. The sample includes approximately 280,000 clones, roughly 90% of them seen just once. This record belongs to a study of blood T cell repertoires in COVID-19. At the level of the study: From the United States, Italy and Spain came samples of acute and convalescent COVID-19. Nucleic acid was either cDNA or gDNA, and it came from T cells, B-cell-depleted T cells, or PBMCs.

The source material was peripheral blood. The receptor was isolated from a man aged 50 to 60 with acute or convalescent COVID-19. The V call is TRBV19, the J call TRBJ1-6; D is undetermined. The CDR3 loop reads CASSTVTNNSPLHF. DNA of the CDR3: TGTGCCAGTAGCACGGTCACGAATAATTCACCCCTCCACTTT.